These T cell receptor beta chains were read from a single sample in a study of metastatic and nonmetastatic thyroid tumors. TCRdb recomputed clones from the PCR reads via MiXCR. The data hold about 6,200 clones, with more than 30% observed a single time. The sequenced sample was adjacent normal tissue. Every receptor here comes from a female donor with papillary thyroid cancer or a benign thyroid nodule (not recorded which). Some clones in this sample may be carry-over from other donors' samples. The CDR3 runs from the conserved cysteine through the conserved F or W. The D gene is left open where the match is weak. A row's size may be missing; if present it is once, few, many or a size class.

length,J,D,V,size,DNA,CDR3
15,TRBJ2-7,NA,TRBV4-3,NA,TGCGCCAGCAGCCAAGAGTACAGGGCCTACTACGAGCAGTACTTC,CASSQEYRAYYEQYF
13,TRBJ1-1,NA,TRBV6-1,NA,TGTGCCAGCAGACAGGGAGTGAACACTGAAGCTTTCTTT,CASRQGVNTEAFF
14,TRBJ2-7,TRBD2,TRBV11-2,NA,TGTGCCAGCAGCTTACCGGGAGGGGGCTACGAGCAGTACTTC,CASSLPGGGYEQYF
16,TRBJ1-2,TRBD1,TRBV6-5,few,TGTGCCAGCAGTTTTGACCCGGGACAGAGAGCCTATGGCTACACCTTC,CASSFDPGQRAYGYTF
14,TRBJ2-7,TRBD1,TRBV6-1,NA,TGTGCCAGCAATCGAGACAGGGGGCCCTACGAGCAGTACTTC,CASNRDRGPYEQYF
12,TRBJ2-7,NA,TRBV7-9,NA,TGTGCCAGCAGCCCCCCCTGGGGAGTGCAGTACTTC,CASSPPWGVQYF
13,TRBJ1-1,NA,TRBV7-6,few,TGTGCCAGCAGCTCTCAGGAGAACACTGAAGCTTTCTTT,CASSSQENTEAFF
16,TRBJ2-7,NA,TRBV6-2/TRBV6-3,NA,TGTGCCAGCACTTACGCGGGGACCGGGACAGCCTACGAGCAGTACTTC,CASTYAGTGTAYEQYF
14,TRBJ2-3,NA,TRBV5-1,NA,TGCGCCAGCAGTAGCGGACCGGCCTCAGATACGCAGTATTTT,CASSSGPASDTQYF
16,TRBJ1-6,NA,TRBV6-1,NA,TGTGCCAGCAGTCCCCGGGGGGGCTCCTATAATTCACCCCTCCACTTT,CASSPRGGSYNSPLHF
14,TRBJ2-5,NA,TRBV28,NA,TGTGCCAGCAGTATGGGACACCTAGAAGAGACCCAGTACTTC,CASSMGHLEETQYF
15,TRBJ2-7,NA,TRBV9,large,TGTGCCAGCAGCGGTAGTGTGGGGGGCTCCTACGAGCAGTACTTC,CASSGSVGGSYEQYF
14,TRBJ2-3,NA,TRBV19,NA,TGTGCCAGTAGACTCTTAGGTGGCACAGATACGCAGTATTTT,CASRLLGGTDTQYF
11,TRBJ1-1,NA,TRBV30,NA,TGTGCCTGGAGTTCACCCACTGAAGCTTTCTTT,CAWSSPTEAFF
16,TRBJ2-3,TRBD2,TRBV28,NA,TGTGCCAGCAGTACCCGGACTAGCGGGGTTCAAGATACGCAGTATTTT,CASSTRTSGVQDTQYF
13,TRBJ1-1,NA,TRBV6-1,NA,TGTGCCAGCACCCGATCGCTGGGTACTGAAGCTTTCTTT,CASTRSLGTEAFF
16,TRBJ2-7,TRBD1,TRBV28,few,TGTGCCAGCAGTTTGGGGACAGCGGTACTCGGGTACGAGCAGTACTTC,CASSLGTAVLGYEQYF
16,TRBJ2-1,NA,TRBV11-2,NA,TGTGCCAGCAGCCACCGGGCTCCCACTGGGGTCAATGATCAGTTCTTC,CASSHRAPTGVNDQFF
14,TRBJ1-2,NA,TRBV2,NA,TGTGCCAGCAGTGATTTGGGGGGATCCTATGGCTACACCTTC,CASSDLGGSYGYTF
12,TRBJ1-2,NA,TRBV2,few,TGTGCCAGCAGTGAAGCCGGGGTTGGCTACACCTTC,CASSEAGVGYTF
15,TRBJ2-7,TRBD2,TRBV6-1,NA,TGTGCCAGCAGTGAACCTAGCGGGAGCTGGAACGAGCAGTACTTC,CASSEPSGSWNEQYF
16,TRBJ2-1,NA,TRBV12-3/TRBV12-4,NA,TGTGCCAGCAGTTTTAGATCCGGGAAAGGGTACGGTGAGCAGTTCTTC,CASSFRSGKGYGEQFF
15,TRBJ2-7,TRBD2,TRBV4-3,few,TGCGCCAGCAGCCCCCGGGCTAGCGGGATCTACGAGCAGTACTTC,CASSPRASGIYEQYF
12,TRBJ1-2,NA,TRBV6-1,few,TGTGCCAGCAGGGACGGGGCAGGTGGCTACACCTTC,CASRDGAGGYTF
15,TRBJ1-1,TRBD1,TRBV6-2/TRBV6-3,NA,TGTGCCAGCAGCCGAATATTCGACAGGGTCACTGAAGCTTTCTTT,CASSRIFDRVTEAFF
15,TRBJ1-6,TRBD1,TRBV6-6,few,TGTGCCAGCAGTACTCGGTCAGGGGGGTTTTCACCCCTCCACTTT,CASSTRSGGFSPLHF
16,TRBJ2-7,TRBD2,TRBV6-1,NA,TGTGCCAGCAGTCGGACAACAGCGGGAGGGCCCTACGAGCAGTACTTC,CASSRTTAGGPYEQYF
12,TRBJ2-7,NA,TRBV7-2,few,TGTGCCAGCAGTTCTTTTTTTACCCCGCAGTACTTC,CASSSFFTPQYF
14,TRBJ2-7,NA,TRBV20-1,once,TGCAGTGCTAGAGGGGGGCAGGTTTCAAACGAGCAGTACTTC,CSARGGQVSNEQYF
14,TRBJ1-6,TRBD1,TRBV12-3/TRBV12-4,NA,TGTGCCAGCGCAAGACAGGGAGGCAATTCACCCCTCCACTTT,CASARQGGNSPLHF
14,TRBJ1-2,NA,TRBV5-1,NA,TGCGCCAGCAGCCCCAGGACGTCTAGGTATGGCTACACCTTC,CASSPRTSRYGYTF
17,TRBJ1-6,TRBD1,TRBV6-2/TRBV6-3,NA,TGTGCCAGCAGTACGACAGGGATAGATAGGAATAATTCACCCCTCCACTTT,CASSTTGIDRNNSPLHF
13,TRBJ2-1,NA,TRBV12-3/TRBV12-4,few,TGTGCCAGCAGTTTGGGGCTCCGCAATGAGCAGTTCTTC,CASSLGLRNEQFF
13,TRBJ1-2,NA,TRBV25-1,few,TGTGCCAGCAGCGAAGGCGGGGGTTATGGCTACACCTTC,CASSEGGGYGYTF
16,TRBJ2-5,TRBD1,TRBV6-1,few,TGTGCCAGCAGTGAGACAGGGGGCGCGGGATGGGAGACCCAGTACTTC,CASSETGGAGWETQYF
12,TRBJ2-1,NA,TRBV6-2/TRBV6-3,few,TGTGCCAGCAGTTACCCCGAGAATGAGCAGTTCTTC,CASSYPENEQFF
14,TRBJ2-7,TRBD2,TRBV12-3/TRBV12-4,few,TGTGCCAGCAGTTCGACTAGCGGGAGGCTCGAGCAGTACTTC,CASSSTSGRLEQYF
14,TRBJ1-2,NA,TRBV6-1,NA,TGTGCCAGCAGGGTTCGTCCGGATAACTATGGCTACACCTTC,CASRVRPDNYGYTF
16,TRBJ1-1,TRBD1,TRBV6-2/TRBV6-3,NA,TGTGCCAGCAGTTTCTGGACAGGGGTTTTTAACACAGAAGCTTTCTTT,CASSFWTGVFNTEAFF
12,TRBJ1-6,NA,TRBV2,few,TGTGCCAGCAGCAGGGATCCCTCACCCCTCCACTTT,CASSRDPSPLHF
11,TRBJ2-7,NA,TRBV7-9,NA,TGTGCCACCGGGGGCAGTTACGAGCAGTACTTC,CATGGSYEQYF
14,TRBJ1-4,TRBD1,TRBV6-1,NA,TGTGCCAGCAGTGAAAGGACAGGGGGAGAAATACTGTTTTTT,CASSERTGGEILFF